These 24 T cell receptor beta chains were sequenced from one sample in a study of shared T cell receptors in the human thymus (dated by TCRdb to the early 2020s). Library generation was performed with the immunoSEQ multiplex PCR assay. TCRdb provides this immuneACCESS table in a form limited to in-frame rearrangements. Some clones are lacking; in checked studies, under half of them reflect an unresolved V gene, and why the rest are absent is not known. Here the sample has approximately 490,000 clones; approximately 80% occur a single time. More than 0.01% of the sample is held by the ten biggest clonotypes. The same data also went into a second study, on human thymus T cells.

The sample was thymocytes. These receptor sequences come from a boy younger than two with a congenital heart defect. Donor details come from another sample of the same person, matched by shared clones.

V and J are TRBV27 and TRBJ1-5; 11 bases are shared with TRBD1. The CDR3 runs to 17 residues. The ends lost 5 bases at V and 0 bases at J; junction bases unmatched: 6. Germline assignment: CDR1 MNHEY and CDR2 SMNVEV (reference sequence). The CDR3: CASSRTGGPYSNQPQHF. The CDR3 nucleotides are TGTGCCAGCAGTCGGACAGGGGGCCCCTATAGCAATCAGCCCCAGCATTTT.

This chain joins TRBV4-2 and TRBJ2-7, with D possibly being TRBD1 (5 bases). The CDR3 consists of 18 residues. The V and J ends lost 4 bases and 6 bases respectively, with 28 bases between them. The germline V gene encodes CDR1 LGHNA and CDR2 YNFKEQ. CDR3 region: CASSLLSVSGQGKIEQYF. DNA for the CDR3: TGTGCCAGCAGCCTCCTATCGGTCTCTGGGCAGGGCAAAATCGAGCAGTACTTC.

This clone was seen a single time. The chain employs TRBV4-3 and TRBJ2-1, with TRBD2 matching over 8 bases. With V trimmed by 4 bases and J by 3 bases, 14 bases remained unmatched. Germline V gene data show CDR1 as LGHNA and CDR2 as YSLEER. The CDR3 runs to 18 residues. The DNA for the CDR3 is TGCGCCAGCAGCCCCCAAGGGTGGGTAGCGGGACTCTACAATGAGCAGTTCTTC. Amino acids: CASSPQGWVAGLYNEQFF.

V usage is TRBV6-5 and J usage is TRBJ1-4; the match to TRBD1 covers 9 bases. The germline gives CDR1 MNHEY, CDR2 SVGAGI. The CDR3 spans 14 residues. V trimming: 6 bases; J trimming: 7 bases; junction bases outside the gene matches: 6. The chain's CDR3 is CASRTTGGGEKLFF. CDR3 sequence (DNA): TGTGCCAGCAGGACTACAGGGGGCGGTGAAAAACTGTTTTTT.

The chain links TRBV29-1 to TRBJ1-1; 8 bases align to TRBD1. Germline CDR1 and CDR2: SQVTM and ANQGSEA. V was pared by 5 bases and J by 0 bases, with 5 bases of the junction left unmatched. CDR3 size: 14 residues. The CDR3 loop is CSVSDREMNTEAFF. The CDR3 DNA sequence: TGCAGCGTTTCGGACAGGGAAATGAACACTGAAGCTTTCTTT.

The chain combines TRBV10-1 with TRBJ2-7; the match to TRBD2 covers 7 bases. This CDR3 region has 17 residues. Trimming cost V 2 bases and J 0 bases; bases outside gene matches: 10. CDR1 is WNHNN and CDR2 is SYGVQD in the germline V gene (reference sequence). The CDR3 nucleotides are TGCGCCAGCAGTGAGCATAGTAGCGGGTTGAGCTCCTACGAGCAGTACTTC. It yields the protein CASSEHSSGLSSYEQYF.

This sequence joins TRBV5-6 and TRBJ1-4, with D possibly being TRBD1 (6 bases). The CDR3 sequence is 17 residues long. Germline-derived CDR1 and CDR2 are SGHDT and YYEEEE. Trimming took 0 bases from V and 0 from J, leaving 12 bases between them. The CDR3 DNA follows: TGTGCCAGCAGCTTGGGCACAGGGTCCGCAACTAATGAAAAACTGTTTTTT. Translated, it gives CASSLGTGSATNEKLFF.

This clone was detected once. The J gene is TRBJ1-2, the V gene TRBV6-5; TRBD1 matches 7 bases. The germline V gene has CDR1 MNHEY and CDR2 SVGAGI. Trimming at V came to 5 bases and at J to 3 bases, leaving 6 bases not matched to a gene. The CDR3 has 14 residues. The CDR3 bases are TGTGCCAGCAGTACCCGGGACAGAGACTATGGCTACACCTTC. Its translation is CASSTRDRDYGYTF.

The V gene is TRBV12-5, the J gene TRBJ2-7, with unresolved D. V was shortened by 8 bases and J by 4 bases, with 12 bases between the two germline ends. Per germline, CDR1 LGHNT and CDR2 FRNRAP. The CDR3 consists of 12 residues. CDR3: CASRVDSYEQYF. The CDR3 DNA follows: TGTGCTAGTCGGGTCGATTCTTACGAGCAGTACTTC.

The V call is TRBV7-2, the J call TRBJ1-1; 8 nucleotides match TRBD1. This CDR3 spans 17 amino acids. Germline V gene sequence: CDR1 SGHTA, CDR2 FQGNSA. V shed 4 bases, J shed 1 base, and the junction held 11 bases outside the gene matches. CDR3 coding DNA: TGTGCCAGCAGCTCCCCCCCGGCAGGGGGCACGAACACTGAAGCTTTCTTT. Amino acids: CASSSPPAGGTNTEAFF.

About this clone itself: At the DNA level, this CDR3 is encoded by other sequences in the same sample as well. CDR3 coding DNA: TGTGCCAGCAGTTTAGGTAGGGGAACCGGGGAGCTGTTTTTT. Residues: CASSLGRGTGELFF. The genes are TRBV28 and TRBJ2-2; TRBD1 is a possible D gene (5 bases). The CDR3 has 14 amino acids. Germline CDR1 is MDHEN and CDR2 is SYDVKM. The V end was cut by 2 bases, the J end by 5 bases, with 9 bases between.

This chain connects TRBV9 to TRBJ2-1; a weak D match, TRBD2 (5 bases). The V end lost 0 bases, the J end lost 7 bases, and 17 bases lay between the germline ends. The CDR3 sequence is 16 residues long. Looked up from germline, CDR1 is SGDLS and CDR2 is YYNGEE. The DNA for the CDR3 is TGTGCCAGCAGCGTAGTAGTGTCTAGCAGTTCTAATGAGCAGTTCTTC. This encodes CASSVVVSSSSNEQFF.

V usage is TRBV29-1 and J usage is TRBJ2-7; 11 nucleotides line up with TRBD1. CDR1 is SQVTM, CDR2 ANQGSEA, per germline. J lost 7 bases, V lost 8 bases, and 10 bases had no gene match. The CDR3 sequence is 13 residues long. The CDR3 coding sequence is TGCAGCTCGGGGGGGGACAGGGGGTTTGAGCAGTACTTC. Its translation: CSSGGDRGFEQYF.

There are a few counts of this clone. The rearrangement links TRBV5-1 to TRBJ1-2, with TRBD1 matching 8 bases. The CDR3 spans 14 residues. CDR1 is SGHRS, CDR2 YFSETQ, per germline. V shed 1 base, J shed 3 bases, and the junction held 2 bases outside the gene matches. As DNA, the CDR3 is TGCGCCAGCAGCTTGCAGGGGGCAGACTATGGCTACACCTTC. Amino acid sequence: CASSLQGADYGYTF.

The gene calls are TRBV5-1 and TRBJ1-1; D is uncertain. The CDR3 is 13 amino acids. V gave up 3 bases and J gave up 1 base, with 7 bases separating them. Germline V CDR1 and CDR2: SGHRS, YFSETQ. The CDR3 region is CASSSERNTEAFF. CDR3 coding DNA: TGCGCCAGCAGCTCAGAGCGGAACACTGAAGCTTTCTTT. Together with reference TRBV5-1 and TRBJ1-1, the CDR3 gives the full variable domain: KAGVTQTPRYLIKTRGQQVTLSCSPISGHRSVSWYQQTPGQGLQFLFEYFSETQRNKGNFPGRFSGRQFSNSRSEMNVSTLELGDSALYLCASSSERNTEAFFGQGTRLTVV.

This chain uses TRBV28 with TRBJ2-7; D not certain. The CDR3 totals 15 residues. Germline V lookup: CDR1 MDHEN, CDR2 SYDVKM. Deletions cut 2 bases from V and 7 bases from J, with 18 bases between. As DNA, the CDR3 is TGTGCCAGCAGTTTAATAGGTAGCTCTATGAGAGAGCAGTACTTC. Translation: CASSLIGSSMREQYF. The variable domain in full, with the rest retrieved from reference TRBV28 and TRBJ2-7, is DVKVTQSSRYLVKRTGEKVFLECVQDMDHENMFWYRQDPGLGLRLIYFSYDVKMKEKGDIPEGYSVSREKKERFSLILESASTNQTSMYLCASSLIGSSMREQYFGPGTRLTVT.

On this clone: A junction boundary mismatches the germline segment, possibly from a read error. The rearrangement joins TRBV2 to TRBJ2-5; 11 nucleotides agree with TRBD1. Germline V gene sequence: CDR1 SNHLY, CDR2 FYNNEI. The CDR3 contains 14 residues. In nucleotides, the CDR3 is TGTGCCAGCAGCGACCCGGGACAGGGGGAACCCAAGGACTTC. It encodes CASSDPGQGEPKDF.

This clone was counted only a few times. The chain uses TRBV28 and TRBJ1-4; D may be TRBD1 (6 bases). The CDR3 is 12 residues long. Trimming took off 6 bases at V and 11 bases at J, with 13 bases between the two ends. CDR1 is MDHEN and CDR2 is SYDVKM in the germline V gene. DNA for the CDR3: TGTGCCAGCAGACAGGGAAGGGGGAAACTGTTTTTT. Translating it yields CASRQGRGKLFF.

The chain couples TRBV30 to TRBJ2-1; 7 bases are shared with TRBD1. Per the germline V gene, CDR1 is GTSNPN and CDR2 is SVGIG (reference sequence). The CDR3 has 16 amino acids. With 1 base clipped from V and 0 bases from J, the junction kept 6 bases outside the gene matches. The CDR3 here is CAWSGDDRASYNEQFF. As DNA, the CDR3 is TGTGCCTGGAGTGGAGATGACAGGGCCTCCTACAATGAGCAGTTCTTC.

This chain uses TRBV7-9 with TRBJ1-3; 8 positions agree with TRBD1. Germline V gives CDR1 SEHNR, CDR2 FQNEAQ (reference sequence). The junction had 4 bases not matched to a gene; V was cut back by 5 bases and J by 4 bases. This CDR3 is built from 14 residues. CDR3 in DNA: TGTGCCAGCAGCCAGACAGGGGTAGGAAACACCATATATTTT. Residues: CASSQTGVGNTIYF. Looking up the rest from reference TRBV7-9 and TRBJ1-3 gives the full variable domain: DTGVSQNPRHKITKRGQNVTFRCDPISEHNRLYWYRQTLGQGPEFLTYFQNEAQLEKSRLLSDRFSAERPKGSFSTLEIQRTEQGDSAMYLCASSQTGVGNTIYFGEGSWLTVV.

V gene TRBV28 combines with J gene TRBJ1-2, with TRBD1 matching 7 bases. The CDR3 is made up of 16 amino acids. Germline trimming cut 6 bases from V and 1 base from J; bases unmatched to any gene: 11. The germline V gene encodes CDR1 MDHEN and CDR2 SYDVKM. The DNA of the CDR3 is TGTGCCAGCAGCCCAAACTACAGGGGAGGTAACTATGGCTACACCTTC. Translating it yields CASSPNYRGGNYGYTF.

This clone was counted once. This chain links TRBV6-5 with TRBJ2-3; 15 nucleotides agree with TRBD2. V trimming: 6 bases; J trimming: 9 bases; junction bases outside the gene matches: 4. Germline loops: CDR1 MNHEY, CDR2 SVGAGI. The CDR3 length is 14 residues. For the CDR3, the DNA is TGTGCCAGCAGGCCGGGACTAGCGGGAGGCACGCAGTATTTT. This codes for CASRPGLAGGTQYF.

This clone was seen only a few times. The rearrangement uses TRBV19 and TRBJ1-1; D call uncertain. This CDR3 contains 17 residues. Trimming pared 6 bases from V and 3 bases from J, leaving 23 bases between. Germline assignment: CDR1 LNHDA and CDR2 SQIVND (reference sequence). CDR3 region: CASSLNWSPRGYTEAFF. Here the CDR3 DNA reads TGTGCCAGTAGCCTTAACTGGTCCCCCCGGGGTTACACTGAAGCTTTCTTT.

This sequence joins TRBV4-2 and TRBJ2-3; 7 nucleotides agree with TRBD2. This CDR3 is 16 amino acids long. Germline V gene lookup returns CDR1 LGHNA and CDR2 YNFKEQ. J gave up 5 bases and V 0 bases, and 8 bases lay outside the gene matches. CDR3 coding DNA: TGTGCCAGCAGCCAAGATCAGAGCGGGGATCTAGATACGCAGTATTTT. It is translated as CASSQDQSGDLDTQYF.